The entry below gives a single TCR beta chain sequence along with its context. The data were obtained in a study of TIL therapy for anti-PD-1-resistant metastatic lung cancer. Overall study context: Tumor harvest preceded PD-1/PD-L1 blockade, followed by nivolumab treatment.

The libraries were made with immunoSEQ v3. TCRdb's copy holds only in-frame clones and misses some; the assay was immunoSEQ multiplex PCR. In the table there are under 70,000 clones, about nine tenths of which are singletons. Germline V gives CDR1 SGHDT, CDR2 YYEEEE. CDR3 length: 14 amino acids. Trimming shortened V by 5 bases and J by 5 bases, and 15 bases separated the two germline ends. Time point indicated: pre-treatment sample, taken before nivolumab and TIL therapy. This sample comprised blood, obtained at baseline. The chain employs TRBV5-6 and TRBJ2-3, with TRBD2 as a possible D gene (6 bases). This sequence originates from a person aged 25-79 years with non-small cell lung cancer. CDR3 in amino acids: CASSPGGDKDTQYF. CDR3 DNA: TGTGCCAGCAGTCCAGGAGGGGATAAAGATACGCAGTATTTT.